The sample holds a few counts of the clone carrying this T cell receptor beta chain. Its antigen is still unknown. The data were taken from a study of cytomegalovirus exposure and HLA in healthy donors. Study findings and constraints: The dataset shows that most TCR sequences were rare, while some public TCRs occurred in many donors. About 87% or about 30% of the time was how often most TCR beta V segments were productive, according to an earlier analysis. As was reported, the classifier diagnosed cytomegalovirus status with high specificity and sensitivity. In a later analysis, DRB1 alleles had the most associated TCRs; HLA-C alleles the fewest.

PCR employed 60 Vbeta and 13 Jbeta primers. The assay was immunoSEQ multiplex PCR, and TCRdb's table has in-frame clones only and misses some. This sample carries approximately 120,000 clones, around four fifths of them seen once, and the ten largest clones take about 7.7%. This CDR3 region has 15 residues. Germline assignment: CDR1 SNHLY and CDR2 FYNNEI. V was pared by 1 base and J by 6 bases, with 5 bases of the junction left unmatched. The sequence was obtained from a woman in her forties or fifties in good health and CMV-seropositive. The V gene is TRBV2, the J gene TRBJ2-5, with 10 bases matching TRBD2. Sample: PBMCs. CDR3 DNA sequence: TGTGCCAGCAGTGAAGGCAGCGGGGGGGCCCAGACCCAGTACTTC. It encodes CASSEGSGGAQTQYF.